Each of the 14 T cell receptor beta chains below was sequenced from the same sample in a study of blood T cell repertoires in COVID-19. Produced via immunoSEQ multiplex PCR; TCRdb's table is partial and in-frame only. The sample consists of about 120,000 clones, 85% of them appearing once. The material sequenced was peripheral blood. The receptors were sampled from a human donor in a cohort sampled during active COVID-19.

Written as DNA, the CDR3 is TGTGCCAGCAGCCGCGGGGGGGCCTACGAGCAGTACTTC. Translating it yields CASSRGGAYEQYF. The chain links TRBV7-2 to TRBJ2-7, with 9 bases that match TRBD2. The germline gives CDR1 SGHTA, CDR2 FQGNSA. The CDR3 runs to 13 residues. V shed 5 bases, J shed 2 bases, and the junction held 1 base outside the gene matches. The entire variable domain, with the rest obtained from reference TRBV7-2 and TRBJ2-7, is as follows: GAGVSQSPSNKVTEKGKDVELRCDPISGHTALYWYRQSLGQGLEFLIYFQGNSAPDKSGLPSDRFSAERTGGSVSTLTIQRTQQEDSAVYLCASSRGGAYEQYFGPGTRLTVT.

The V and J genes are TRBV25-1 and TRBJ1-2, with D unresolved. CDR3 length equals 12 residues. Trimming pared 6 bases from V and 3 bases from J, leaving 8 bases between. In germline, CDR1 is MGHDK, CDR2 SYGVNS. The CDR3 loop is CASSGGYYGYTF. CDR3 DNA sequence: TGTGCCAGCAGCGGAGGTTACTATGGCTACACCTTC.

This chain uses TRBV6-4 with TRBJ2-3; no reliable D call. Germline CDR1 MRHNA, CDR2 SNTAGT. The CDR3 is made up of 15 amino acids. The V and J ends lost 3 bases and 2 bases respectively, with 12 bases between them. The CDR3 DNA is TGTGCCAGCAGTGAAAGGCTAGAGGCCACAGATACGCAGTATTTT. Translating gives CASSERLEATDTQYF.

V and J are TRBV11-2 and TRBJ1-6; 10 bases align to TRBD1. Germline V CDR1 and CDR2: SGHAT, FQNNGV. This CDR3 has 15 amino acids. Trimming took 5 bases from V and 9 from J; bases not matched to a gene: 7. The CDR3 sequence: CASSPRTGGGSPLHF. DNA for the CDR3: TGTGCCAGCAGCCCAAGGACAGGGGGGGGTTCACCCCTCCACTTT.

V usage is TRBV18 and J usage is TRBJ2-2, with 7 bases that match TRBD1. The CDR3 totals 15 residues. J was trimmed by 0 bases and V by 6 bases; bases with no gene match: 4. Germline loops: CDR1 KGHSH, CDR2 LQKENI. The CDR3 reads CASSDRQANTGELFF. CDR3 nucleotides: TGTGCCAGCTCGGACAGGCAAGCGAACACCGGGGAGCTGTTTTTT. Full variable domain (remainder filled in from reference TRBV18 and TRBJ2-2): NAGVMQNPRHLVRRRGQEARLRCSPMKGHSHVYWYRQLPEEGLKFMVYLQKENIIDESGMPKERFSAEFPKEGPSILRIQQVVRGDSAAYFCASSDRQANTGELFFGEGSRLTVL.

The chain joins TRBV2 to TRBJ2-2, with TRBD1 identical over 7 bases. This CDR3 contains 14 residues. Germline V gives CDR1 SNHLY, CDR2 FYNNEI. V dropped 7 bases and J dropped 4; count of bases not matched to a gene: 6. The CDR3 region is CASTGQVPTGELFF. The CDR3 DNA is TGTGCCAGCACCGGACAGGTGCCCACCGGGGAGCTGTTTTTT.

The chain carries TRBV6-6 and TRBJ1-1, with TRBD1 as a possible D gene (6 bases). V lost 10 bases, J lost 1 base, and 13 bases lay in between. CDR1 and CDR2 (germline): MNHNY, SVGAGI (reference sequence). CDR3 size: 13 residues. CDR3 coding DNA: TGTGCCACACAGGGATCCAAGAACACTGAAGCTTTCTTT. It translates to CATQGSKNTEAFF.

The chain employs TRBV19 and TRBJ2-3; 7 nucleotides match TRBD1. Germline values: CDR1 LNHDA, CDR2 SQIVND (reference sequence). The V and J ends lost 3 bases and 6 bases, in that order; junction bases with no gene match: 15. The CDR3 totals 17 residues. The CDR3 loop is CASSMPGQFLARDTQYF. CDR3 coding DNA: TGTGCCAGTAGTATGCCGGGACAGTTTTTAGCAAGGGATACGCAGTATTTT.

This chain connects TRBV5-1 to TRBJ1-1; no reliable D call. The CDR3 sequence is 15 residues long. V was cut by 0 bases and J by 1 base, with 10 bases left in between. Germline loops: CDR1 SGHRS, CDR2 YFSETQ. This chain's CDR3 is CASSLVGYSNTEAFF. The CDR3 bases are TGCGCCAGCAGCTTGGTGGGCTATTCGAACACTGAAGCTTTCTTT.

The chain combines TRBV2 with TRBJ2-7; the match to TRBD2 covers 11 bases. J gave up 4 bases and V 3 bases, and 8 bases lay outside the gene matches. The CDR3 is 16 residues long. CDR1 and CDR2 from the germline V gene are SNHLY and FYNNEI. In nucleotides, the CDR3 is TGTGCCAGCAGTGAGAGTCTAGCGGGGGGTATTTACGAGCAGTACTTC. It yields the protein CASSESLAGGIYEQYF. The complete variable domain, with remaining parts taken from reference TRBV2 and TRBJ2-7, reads EPEVTQTPSHQVTQMGQEVILRCVPISNHLYFYWYRQILGQKVEFLVSFYNNEISEKSEIFDDQFSVERPDGSNFTLKIRSTKLEDSAMYFCASSESLAGGIYEQYFGPGTRLTVT.

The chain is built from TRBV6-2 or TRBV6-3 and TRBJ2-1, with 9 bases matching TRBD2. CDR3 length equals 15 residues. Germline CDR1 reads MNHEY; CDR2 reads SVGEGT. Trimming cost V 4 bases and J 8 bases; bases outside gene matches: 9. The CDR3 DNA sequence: TGTGCCAGCAGTTTATCGGGACTAGCATTGGATGAGCAGTTCTTC. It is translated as CASSLSGLALDEQFF.

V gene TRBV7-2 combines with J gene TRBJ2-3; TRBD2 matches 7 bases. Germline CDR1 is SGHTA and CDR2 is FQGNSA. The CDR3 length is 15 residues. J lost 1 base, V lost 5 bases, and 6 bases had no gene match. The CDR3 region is CASSRRGRGTDTQYF. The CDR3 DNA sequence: TGTGCCAGCAGCAGGCGGGGGAGGGGCACAGATACGCAGTATTTT. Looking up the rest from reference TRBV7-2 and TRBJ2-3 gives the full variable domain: GAGVSQSPSNKVTEKGKDVELRCDPISGHTALYWYRQSLGQGLEFLIYFQGNSAPDKSGLPSDRFSAERTGGSVSTLTIQRTQQEDSAVYLCASSRRGRGTDTQYFGPGTRLTVL.

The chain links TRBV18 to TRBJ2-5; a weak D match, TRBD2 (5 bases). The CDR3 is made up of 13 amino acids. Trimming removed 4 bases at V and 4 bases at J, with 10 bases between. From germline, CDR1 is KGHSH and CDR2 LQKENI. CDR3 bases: TGTGCCAGCTCACGGGAGTGGAGAGAGACCCAGTACTTC. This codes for CASSREWRETQYF. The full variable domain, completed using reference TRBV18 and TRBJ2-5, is NAGVMQNPRHLVRRRGQEARLRCSPMKGHSHVYWYRQLPEEGLKFMVYLQKENIIDESGMPKERFSAEFPKEGPSILRIQQVVRGDSAAYFCASSREWRETQYFGPGTRLLVL.

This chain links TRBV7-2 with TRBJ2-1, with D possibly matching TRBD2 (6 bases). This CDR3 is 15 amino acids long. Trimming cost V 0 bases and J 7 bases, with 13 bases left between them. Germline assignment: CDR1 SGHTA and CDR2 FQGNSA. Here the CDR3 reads CASSLAISGNNEQFF. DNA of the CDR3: TGTGCCAGCAGCTTAGCTATTAGCGGAAATAATGAGCAGTTCTTC. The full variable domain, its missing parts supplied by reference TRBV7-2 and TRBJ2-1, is GAGVSQSPSNKVTEKGKDVELRCDPISGHTALYWYRQSLGQGLEFLIYFQGNSAPDKSGLPSDRFSAERTGGSVSTLTIQRTQQEDSAVYLCASSLAISGNNEQFFGPGTRLTVL.